This T cell receptor beta chain stems from a study of blood T cell repertoires in COVID-19. In the original workflow: It was from reference gene primer amplification that nucleated cell counts were estimated. Profiled with immunoSEQ multiplex PCR; TCRdb holds only in-frame clones, not every one. That table gives V, J and clone size, and the DNA gave D and trimming. The sample includes tens of thousands of clones, 90% of them seen just once. Germline V lookup: CDR1 LNHDA, CDR2 SQIVND (reference sequence). V was trimmed by 6 bases and J by 2 bases, leaving 10 bases between them. The CDR3 sequence is 13 residues long.

The sequence derives from a man aged 45 to 65 with acute or convalescent COVID-19. The sample was peripheral blood. V gene TRBV19 combines with J gene TRBJ1-1; D may be TRBD1 (5 bases). The CDR3: CASSPGQNTEAFF. The CDR3 DNA is TGTGCCAGTAGCCCAGGACAAAACACTGAAGCTTTCTTT.